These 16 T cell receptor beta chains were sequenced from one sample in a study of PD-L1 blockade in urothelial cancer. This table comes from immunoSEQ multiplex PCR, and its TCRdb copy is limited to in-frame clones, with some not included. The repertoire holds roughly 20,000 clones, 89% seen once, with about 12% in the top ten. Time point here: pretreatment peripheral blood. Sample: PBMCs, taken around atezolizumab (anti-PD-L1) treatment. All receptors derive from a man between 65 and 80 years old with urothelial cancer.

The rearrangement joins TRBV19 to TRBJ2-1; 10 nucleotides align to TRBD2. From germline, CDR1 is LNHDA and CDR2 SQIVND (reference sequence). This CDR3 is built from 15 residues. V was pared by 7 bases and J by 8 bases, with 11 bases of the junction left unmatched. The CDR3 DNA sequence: TGTGCCAGTAAGCGAAGCGGGGGGGGAGTCGATGAGCAGTTCTTC. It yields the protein CASKRSGGGVDEQFF.

This CDR3 reads CASRPAGSYEQYF. DNA of the CDR3: TGTGCCAGCAGACCAGCGGGGTCCTACGAGCAGTACTTC. This chain links TRBV27 with TRBJ2-7; TRBD2 matches 7 bases. The junction had 3 bases not matched to a gene; V was cut back by 6 bases and J by 1 base. The V gene's germline CDR1 is MNHEY and CDR2 SMNVEV (reference sequence). The CDR3 is made up of 13 amino acids.

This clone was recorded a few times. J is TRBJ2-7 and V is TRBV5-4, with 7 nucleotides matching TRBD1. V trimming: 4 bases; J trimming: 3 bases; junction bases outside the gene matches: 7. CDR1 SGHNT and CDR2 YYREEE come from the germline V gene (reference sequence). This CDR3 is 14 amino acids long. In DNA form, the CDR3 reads TGTGCCAGCAGCCCCCCGGGACAGAGCTACGAGCAGTACTTC. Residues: CASSPPGQSYEQYF. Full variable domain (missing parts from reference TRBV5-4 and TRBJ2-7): ETGVTQSPTHLIKTRGQQVTLRCSSQSGHNTVSWYQQALGQGPQFIFQYYREEENGRGNFPPRFSGLQFPNYSSELNVNALELDDSALYLCASSPPGQSYEQYFGPGTRLTVT.

The CDR3 nucleotides read TGTGCCAGCAGTGAACTAGCTGGGAAAGAGACCCAGTACTTC. This sequence encodes CASSELAGKETQYF. The chain is built from TRBV2 and TRBJ2-5, with D perhaps TRBD2 (5 bases). This CDR3 is built from 14 residues. With 2 bases removed from V and 3 bases from J, the gap between germline ends came to 10 bases. Germline CDR1 reads SNHLY; CDR2 reads FYNNEI.

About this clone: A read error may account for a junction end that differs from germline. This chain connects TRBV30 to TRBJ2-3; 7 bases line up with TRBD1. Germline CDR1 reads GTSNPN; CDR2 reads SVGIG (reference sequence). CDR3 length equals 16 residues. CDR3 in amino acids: CAWSVGGLTRTNTQYF. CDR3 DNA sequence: TGTGCCTGGAGTGTAGGGGGCCTGACCCGCACAAATACGCAGTATTTT.

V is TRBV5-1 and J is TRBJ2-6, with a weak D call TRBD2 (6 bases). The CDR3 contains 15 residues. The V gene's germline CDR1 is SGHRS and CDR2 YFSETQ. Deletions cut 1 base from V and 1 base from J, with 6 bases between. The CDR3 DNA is TGCGCCAGCAGCTTGCGGGGGTCTGGGGCCAACGTCCTGACTTTC. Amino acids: CASSLRGSGANVLTF.

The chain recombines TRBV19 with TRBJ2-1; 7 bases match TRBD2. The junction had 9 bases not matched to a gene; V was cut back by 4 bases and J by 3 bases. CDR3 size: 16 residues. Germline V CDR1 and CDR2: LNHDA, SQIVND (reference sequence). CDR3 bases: TGTGCCAGTAGTAACAGTCGGTGGGGGGGCTACAATGAGCAGTTCTTC. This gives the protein CASSNSRWGGYNEQFF.

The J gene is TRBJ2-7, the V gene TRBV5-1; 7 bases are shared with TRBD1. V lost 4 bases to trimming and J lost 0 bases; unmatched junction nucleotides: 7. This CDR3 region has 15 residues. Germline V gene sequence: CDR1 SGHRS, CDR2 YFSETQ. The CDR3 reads CASSQGTVSSYEQYF. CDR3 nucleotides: TGCGCCAGCAGCCAAGGGACAGTGAGCTCCTACGAGCAGTACTTC. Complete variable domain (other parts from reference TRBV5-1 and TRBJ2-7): KAGVTQTPRYLIKTRGQQVTLSCSPISGHRSVSWYQQTPGQGLQFLFEYFSETQRNKGNFPGRFSGRQFSNSRSEMNVSTLELGDSALYLCASSQGTVSSYEQYFGPGTRLTVT.

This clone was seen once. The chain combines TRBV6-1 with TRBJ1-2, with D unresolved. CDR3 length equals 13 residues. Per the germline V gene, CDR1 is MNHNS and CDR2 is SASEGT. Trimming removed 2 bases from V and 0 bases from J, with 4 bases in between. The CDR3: CASSEWPNYGYTF. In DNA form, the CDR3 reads TGTGCCAGCAGTGAATGGCCTAACTATGGCTACACCTTC.

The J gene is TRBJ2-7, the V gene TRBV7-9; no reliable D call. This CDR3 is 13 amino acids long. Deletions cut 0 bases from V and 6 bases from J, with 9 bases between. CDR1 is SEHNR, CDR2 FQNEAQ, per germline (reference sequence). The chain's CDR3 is CASSLAVNPEQYF. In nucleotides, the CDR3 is TGTGCCAGCAGCTTAGCCGTTAATCCCGAGCAGTACTTC.

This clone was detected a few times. CDR3 DNA: TGCAGTGCTAGAGTTTCGAACATTCAGTACTTC. Translated, it gives CSARVSNIQYF. V usage is TRBV20-1 and J usage is TRBJ2-4; D not certain. The germline V gene encodes CDR1 DFQATT and CDR2 SNEGSKA (reference sequence). V was shortened by 1 base and J by 7 bases, with 5 bases between the two germline ends. The CDR3 has 11 amino acids.

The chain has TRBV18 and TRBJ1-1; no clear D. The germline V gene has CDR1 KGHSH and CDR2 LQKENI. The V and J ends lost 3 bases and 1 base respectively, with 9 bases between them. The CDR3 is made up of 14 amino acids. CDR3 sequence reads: CASSPWSQNTEAFF. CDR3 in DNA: TGTGCCAGCTCACCTTGGAGTCAGAACACTGAAGCTTTCTTT.

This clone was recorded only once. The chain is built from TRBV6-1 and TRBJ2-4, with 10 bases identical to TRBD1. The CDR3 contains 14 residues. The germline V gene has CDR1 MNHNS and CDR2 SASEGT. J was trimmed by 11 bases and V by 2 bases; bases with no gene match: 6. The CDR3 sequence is CASSERTGGNVQYF. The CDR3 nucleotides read TGTGCCAGCAGTGAAAGGACAGGGGGAAATGTTCAGTACTTC.

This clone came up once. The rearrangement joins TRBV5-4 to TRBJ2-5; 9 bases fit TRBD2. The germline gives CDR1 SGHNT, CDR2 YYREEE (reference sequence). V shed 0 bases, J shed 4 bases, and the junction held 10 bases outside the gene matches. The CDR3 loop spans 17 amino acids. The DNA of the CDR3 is TGTGCCAGCAGCTTGGCCGTCGCTAGCGGGGCCGGAGAGACCCAGTACTTC. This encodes CASSLAVASGAGETQYF.

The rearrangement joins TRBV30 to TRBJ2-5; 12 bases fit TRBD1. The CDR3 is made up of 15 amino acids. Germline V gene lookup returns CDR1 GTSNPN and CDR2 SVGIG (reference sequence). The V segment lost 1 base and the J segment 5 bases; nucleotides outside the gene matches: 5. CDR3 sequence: CAWSAGTGGGETQYF. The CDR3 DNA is TGTGCCTGGAGTGCCGGGACAGGGGGCGGGGAGACCCAGTACTTC.

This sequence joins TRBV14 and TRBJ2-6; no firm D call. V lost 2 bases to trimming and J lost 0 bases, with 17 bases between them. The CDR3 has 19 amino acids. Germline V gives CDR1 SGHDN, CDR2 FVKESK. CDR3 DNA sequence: TGTGCCAGCAGCCAACGGGTGTCACGGGTGGACTCTGGGGCCAACGTCCTGACTTTC. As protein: CASSQRVSRVDSGANVLTF.